Listed here are 19 T cell receptor beta chains from one sample, sequenced in a study of molecular identifiers for immune sequencing clone quantification. One entry per CDR3 protein, called by TCRdb with MiXCR from the PCR reads. The sample has over 600,000 distinct CDR3 sequences; 15% to 20% are singletons. Material: naive CD8+ T cells from blood, with Jurkat cell RNA spiked in. The subset was: FACS-sorted CD8+CD4-CCR7+CD45RA+ naive T cells. The receptors here all came from a human donor in good health. Some libraries in this study had Jurkat cell RNA spiked in.

This clonotype was observed a few times. The V gene is TRBV11-2, the J gene TRBJ2-1; D not resolved. Germline V lookup: CDR1 SGHAT, CDR2 FQNNGV. The CDR3 is 18 residues long. V was cut by 8 bases and J by 6 bases, with 29 bases left in between. In DNA form, the CDR3 reads TGTGCCAGCCGCTCCGGGCCTAGATATACTTCTGACGGCAATGAGCAGTTCTTC. Translated, it gives CASRSGPRYTSDGNEQFF.

This clonotype was seen at least ten times. The chain combines TRBV6-5 with TRBJ2-3; no clear D. V lost 5 bases and J lost 4, with 10 bases in between. Germline V gene lookup returns CDR1 MNHEY and CDR2 SVGAGI. The CDR3 runs 13 residues. CDR3 nucleotide sequence: TGTGCCAGCAGTCCCCTCGGTTCAGATACGCAGTATTTT. Translating gives CASSPLGSDTQYF.

Regarding this clonotype: A read error is possible here, since a much larger clone lies one base away. The chain couples TRBV11-2 to TRBJ2-3; TRBD2 agrees at 8 bases. The CDR3 loop spans 19 amino acids. CDR1 and CDR2 from the germline V gene are SGHAT and FQNNGV. The CDR3: CVSSLTSPASGLVTDTQYF. The CDR3 DNA follows: TGTGTCAGCAGCTTAACCTCCCCGGCTAGCGGGTTGGTCACAGATACGCAGTATTTT.

This clonotype came up many times. The chain employs TRBV20-1 and TRBJ1-1; D might be TRBD1 (5 bases). The CDR3 has 13 amino acids. V was shortened by 4 bases and J by 3 bases, with 12 bases between the two germline ends. Germline V CDR1 and CDR2: DFQATT, SNEGSKA (reference sequence). CDR3 DNA sequence: TGCAGTGCTAAACCGCAGGGACACACTGAAGCTTTCTTT. Translation gives CSAKPQGHTEAFF.

A word on this clonotype: Its ends do not fully match the called genes, so a read error is possible. The J gene is TRBJ1-5, the V gene TRBV11-2; D is possibly TRBD1 (5 bases). CDR1 SGHAT and CDR2 FQNNGV come from the germline V gene. The CDR3 runs to 15 residues. The CDR3: CASSLQGDSNRPQHF. The CDR3 region has the DNA TGTGCCAGCAGCTTACAAGGGGATAGCAATCGGCCCCAGCATTTT.

This clonotype was counted many times. The gene calls are TRBV6-5 and TRBJ1-5; tentatively, D is TRBD1 (5 bases). The CDR3 is 14 amino acids. CDR1 is MNHEY, CDR2 SVGAGI, per germline. V lost 2 bases and J 7 bases, leaving 12 bases between the germline ends. CDR3 nucleotides: TGTGCCAGCAGTTACGACGCCCGGGGGCAGCCCCAGCATTTT. Protein product: CASSYDARGQPQHF.

This clonotype was seen at least ten times. For the CDR3, the DNA is TGTGCCAGCAGCTTATATTTGGGTACCAAAAACATTCAGTACTTC. Encoded protein: CASSLYLGTKNIQYF. The rearrangement uses TRBV11-2 and TRBJ2-4; no firm D call. In germline, CDR1 is SGHAT, CDR2 FQNNGV. The CDR3 consists of 15 residues. The germline V and J ends were trimmed by 2 bases and 2 bases, with 10 bases remaining between them.

The table lists this clonotype with many counts. This chain links TRBV7-9 with TRBJ2-3; D is possibly TRBD2 (5 bases). Germline assignment: CDR1 SEHNR and CDR2 FQNEAQ (reference sequence). V was pared by 0 bases and J by 2 bases, with 18 bases between. This CDR3 region has 18 residues. CDR3 nucleotides: TGTGCCAGCAGCTTAGCCGCCGGAGGACGGGCGAACACAGATACGCAGTATTTT. Its protein product is CASSLAAGGRANTDTQYF.

This clonotype was recorded many times. The chain is built from TRBV12-3 or TRBV12-4 and TRBJ1-6; 7 positions match TRBD1. The CDR3 is 14 amino acids. Losses at the gene ends were 3 bases for V and 6 bases for J; bases not matched to a gene: 2. This chain's CDR3 is CASSFGTANSPLHF. Written as DNA, the CDR3 is TGTGCCAGCAGTTTTGGGACAGCTAATTCACCCCTCCACTTT.

A remark on this clonotype: A much larger clone sits a single nucleotide away, making a read error possible. The chain combines TRBV13 with TRBJ1-2; D not certain. Per the germline V gene, CDR1 is PRHDT and CDR2 is FYEKMQ (reference sequence). V dropped 0 bases and J dropped 0 bases, with 11 bases sitting between them. The CDR3 runs 16 residues. The CDR3 loop is CASSLGTDIANYGYTF. In DNA, the CDR3 is TGTGCCAGCAGCTTAGGCACAGACATAGCTAACTATGGCTACACCTTC.

This clonotype was counted ten times or more. The germline gene is not matched at one end of the junction; a read error may be the cause. The rearrangement joins TRBV4-3 to TRBJ2-7, with TRBD2 matching over 8 bases. The CDR3 length is 15 residues. CDR1 LGHNA and CDR2 YSLEER come from the germline V gene. The CDR3 here is CASSQGSGASYEQYF. CDR3 nucleotides: TGTGCCAGCAGCCAGGGTAGCGGGGCCTCCTACGAGCAGTACTTC.

There are many counts of this clonotype. The chain employs TRBV7-9 and TRBJ2-3; 8 bases match TRBD1. CDR3 length: 16 residues. V lost 5 bases and J lost 6; bases outside the gene matches: 13. Germline loops: CDR1 SEHNR, CDR2 FQNEAQ (reference sequence). This CDR3 reads CASSPYWGQDGDTQYF. CDR3 in DNA: TGTGCCAGCAGCCCGTACTGGGGACAGGACGGGGATACGCAGTATTTT.

This clonotype appeared a few times. The chain couples TRBV6-2 or TRBV6-3 to TRBJ2-3; D is possibly TRBD1 (6 bases). There are 17 residues in the CDR3. V was cut by 2 bases and J by 1 base, with 16 bases left in between. CDR1 and CDR2 from the germline V gene are MNHEY and SVGEGT. The CDR3 sequence is CASSYGIRGGGTDTQYF. CDR3 sequence (DNA): TGTGCCAGCAGTTACGGGATTCGAGGGGGAGGCACAGATACGCAGTATTTT.

This clonotype showed up just a few times. The rearrangement uses TRBV7-9 and TRBJ2-7, with 7 nucleotides matching TRBD1. After removal of 5 bases from V and 4 bases from J, the junction contained 11 bases not matched to a gene. Germline CDR1 reads SEHNR; CDR2 reads FQNEAQ (reference sequence). This CDR3 spans 15 amino acids. For the CDR3, the DNA is TGTGCCAGCAGCAGACAGGGTCGCCCCGGATACGAGCAGTACTTC. Protein sequence: CASSRQGRPGYEQYF.

The V gene is TRBV6-1, the J gene TRBJ1-4; 8 positions match TRBD1. The CDR3 loop spans 16 amino acids. From germline, CDR1 is MNHNS and CDR2 SASEGT. Trimming cost V 3 bases and J 2 bases; bases outside gene matches: 5. The chain's CDR3 is CASSDEDRETNEKLFF. The CDR3, as DNA: TGTGCCAGCAGTGACGAGGACAGGGAGACTAATGAAAAACTGTTTTTT.

This clonotype was seen repeatedly, ten times or more. The chain uses TRBV2 and TRBJ1-1; 8 positions agree with TRBD1. This CDR3 is built from 15 residues. The germline V gene has CDR1 SNHLY and CDR2 FYNNEI. V trimming: 6 bases; J trimming: 5 bases; junction bases outside the gene matches: 11. The CDR3 loop reads CASREIRTGRTEAFF. The CDR3 bases are TGTGCCAGCAGGGAGATTCGGACAGGGAGGACTGAAGCTTTCTTT.

This sequence joins TRBV6-2 or TRBV6-3 and TRBJ2-7; 7 positions agree with TRBD2. Looked up from germline, CDR1 is MNHEY and CDR2 is SVGEGT. CDR3 size: 19 residues. Trimming removed 2 bases from V and 2 bases from J; junction bases left unmatched: 18. The DNA for the CDR3 is TGTGCCAGCAGTTACCTCCCCTACAGCTTAGCGGGCCCTCCCTACGAGCAGTACTTC. It encodes CASSYLPYSLAGPPYEQYF.

This clonotype has a count of ten or more. The V and J genes are TRBV30 and TRBJ2-7; D is possibly TRBD2 (5 bases). The V gene's germline CDR1 is GTSNPN and CDR2 SVGIG (reference sequence). This CDR3 is 12 amino acids long. V lost 4 bases to trimming and J lost 7 bases, with 14 bases between them. The CDR3 region is CAWTDYFEEQYF. The CDR3 nucleotides read TGTGCCTGGACCGACTACTTTGAAGAGCAGTACTTC.

In its sample, this clonotype was seen many times. The gene calls are TRBV4-1 and TRBJ1-4; D remains unclear. CDR3 size: 15 residues. V was cut by 2 bases and J by 13 bases, with 20 bases left in between. Germline V gives CDR1 MGHRA, CDR2 YSYEKL. The CDR3 coding sequence is TGCGCCAGCAGCCAATCTACGGTGGGGAATGTGGGACTGTTTTTT. This translates into CASSQSTVGNVGLFF.